The 17 T cell receptor beta chains below were found in one sample sequenced in a study of T cell clonotyping in hematopoietic cell transplantation. Assay used: immunoSEQ multiplex PCR; TCRdb lists only in-frame clones, some missing. Of fewer than 7,000 clones detected, 66% appear once; the ten largest clones hold about 27%. The source was PBMCs, collected 180 days after allogeneic stem cell transplant. All receptors come from a male patient between 45 and 60 years old who had an allogeneic stem cell transplant from an unrelated donor, so the T cells may come from the graft donor. Some clones in this sample may be carry-over from other donors' samples.

A few counts support this clone. V gene TRBV7-3 combines with J gene TRBJ2-5; weak D call: TRBD2 (6 bases). CDR3 length: 14 amino acids. Germline CDR1 is SGHTA and CDR2 is FQGTGA. Trimming removed 6 bases from V and 5 bases from J, with 16 bases in between. DNA for the CDR3: TGTGCCAGCAGTAGAAGCGGGCTAGGGGAGACCCAGTACTTC. Residues: CASSRSGLGETQYF.

This clone was seen a handful of times. V gene TRBV7-9 combines with J gene TRBJ1-2, with D uncertain. There are 9 residues in the CDR3. Germline V gene data show CDR1 as SEHNR and CDR2 as FQNEAQ (reference sequence). The ends were cut back, 3 bases at V and 13 bases at J, with 6 bases in the middle. CDR3: CASSLQATF. The DNA of the CDR3 is TGTGCCAGCAGCTTGCAGGCCACCTTC.

This clone was seen only a few times. The chain combines TRBV6-5 with TRBJ1-1, with D maybe TRBD1 (6 bases). This CDR3 comprises 13 residues. The germline gives CDR1 MNHEY, CDR2 SVGAGI. Deletions cut 5 bases from V and 4 bases from J, with 11 bases between. In nucleotides, the CDR3 is TGTGCCAGCAGTAAACAGGGAAGCACTGAAGCTTTCTTT. This codes for CASSKQGSTEAFF.

This clone occurred once. The CDR3 DNA reads as TGTGCCAGCAGTCCCCGGACTAGCGGGAGTAGTTTGGGCTCCTACGAGCAGTACTTC. Translated: CASSPRTSGSSLGSYEQYF. V usage is TRBV27 and J usage is TRBJ2-7, with 13 positions matching TRBD2. The CDR3 sequence is 19 residues long. From germline, CDR1 is MNHEY and CDR2 SMNVEV (reference sequence). The V and J ends lost 5 bases and 0 bases, in that order; junction bases with no gene match: 13.

This chain joins TRBV27 and TRBJ1-5; no reliable D call. The V and J ends lost 3 bases and 4 bases respectively, with 7 bases between them. This CDR3 comprises 13 residues. The V gene's germline CDR1 is MNHEY and CDR2 SMNVEV (reference sequence). CDR3 coding DNA: TGTGCCAGCAGTTTCGGTCCAAATCAGCCCCAGCATTTT. As protein: CASSFGPNQPQHF.

A remark on this clone: Germline and junction disagree at one end, which may indicate a read error. The chain employs TRBV6-1 and TRBJ2-1; TRBD2 might be the D (8 bases). Per the germline V gene, CDR1 is MNHNS and CDR2 is SASEGT. The CDR3 totals 17 residues. CDR3 sequence reads: CAISEFPGGQTSDEQFF. CDR3 in DNA: TGTGCCATCAGTGAGTTTCCAGGGGGGCAGACTAGCGATGAGCAGTTCTTC.

This clone was detected a few times. The chain carries TRBV5-5 and TRBJ1-6; 7 bases align to TRBD1. The germline V gene has CDR1 SGHKS and CDR2 YYEKEE (reference sequence). Unmatched junction bases numbered 10, after V lost 2 bases and J lost 5 bases. The CDR3 is 17 residues long. The CDR3 coding sequence is TGTGCCAGCAGCTTAACTGGACCGGGACAGAATAATTCACCCCTCCACTTT. Encoded protein: CASSLTGPGQNNSPLHF. Supplemented by reference TRBV5-5 and TRBJ1-6, the full variable domain reads DAGVTQSPTHLIKTRGQQVTLRCSPISGHKSVSWYQQVLGQGPQFIFQYYEKEERGRGNFPDRFSARQFPNYSSELNVNALLLGDSALYLCASSLTGPGQNNSPLHFGNGTRLTVT.

This clone was picked up a small number of times. V usage is TRBV5-4 and J usage is TRBJ2-3; TRBD2 is a possible D gene (5 bases). From germline, CDR1 is SGHNT and CDR2 YYREEE (reference sequence). The CDR3 is 13 amino acids. V gave up 3 bases and J gave up 6 bases, with 11 bases separating them. The CDR3: CASSYWGADTQYF. CDR3 in DNA: TGTGCCAGCAGCTACTGGGGAGCCGATACGCAGTATTTT.

This clone was seen more than once but under ten times. CDR3 amino acids: CASSGDGSSGNTIYF. The CDR3 DNA sequence: TGTGCCAGCAGCGGAGACGGAAGCTCTGGAAACACCATATATTTT. The rearrangement uses TRBV5-6 and TRBJ1-3; D gene unclear. CDR1 is SGHDT, CDR2 YYEEEE, per germline. V lost 4 bases and J lost 0, with 11 bases in between. This CDR3 region has 15 residues.

The rearrangement links TRBV9 to TRBJ2-3; TRBD2 matches at 12 bases. Germline lookup yields CDR1 SGDLS and CDR2 YYNGEE. Trimming removed 3 bases from V and 4 bases from J; junction bases left unmatched: 3. The CDR3 length is 15 residues. CDR3 nucleotide sequence: TGTGCCAGCAGCGGACTAGCGGGAGTTTCAGATACGCAGTATTTT. It encodes CASSGLAGVSDTQYF.

The V and J genes are TRBV29-1 and TRBJ1-4; D not certain. Germline V lookup: CDR1 SQVTM, CDR2 ANQGSEA. The V and J ends lost 7 bases and 0 bases respectively, with 9 bases between them. The CDR3 contains 13 residues. CDR3 sequence reads: CSAEIATNEKLFF. The CDR3 DNA reads TGCAGCGCTGAGATTGCAACTAATGAAAAACTGTTTTTT.

Only a few counts were recorded for this clone. This chain links TRBV6-5 with TRBJ2-7; D may be TRBD1 (6 bases). Germline V gene lookup returns CDR1 MNHEY and CDR2 SVGAGI. V lost 6 bases to trimming and J lost 5 bases, with 14 bases between them. CDR3 length: 13 residues. The CDR3 DNA is TGTGCCAGCAGAGGGGGTTTAAGGAACGAGCAGTACTTC. Translation gives CASRGGLRNEQYF.

V and J are TRBV10-3 and TRBJ1-2; D is uncertain. Germline values: CDR1 ENHRY, CDR2 SYGVKD. Trimming cost V 0 bases and J 4 bases, with 21 bases left between them. This CDR3 is built from 18 residues. The CDR3 coding sequence is TGTGCCATCAGTGAGTCGACGGGAGTGACATCTATAACCTATGGCTACACCTTC. It encodes CAISESTGVTSITYGYTF.

The chain is built from TRBV6-5 and TRBJ1-2, with D unresolved. Germline V gene data show CDR1 as MNHEY and CDR2 as SVGAGI. CDR3 length equals 13 residues. V lost 6 bases, J lost 6 bases, and 14 bases lay in between. The CDR3 coding sequence is TGTGCCAGCAGGCCGTCGGAGAGGGATGGCTACACCTTC. Amino acids: CASRPSERDGYTF.

This chain links TRBV5-1 with TRBJ1-1; D remains unclear. V gave up 4 bases and J gave up 5 bases, with 15 bases separating them. The CDR3 has 14 residues. Germline CDR1 SGHRS, CDR2 YFSETQ. The CDR3 loop is CASSPDNPGTEAFF. The CDR3 DNA sequence: TGCGCCAGCAGCCCTGACAACCCGGGGACTGAAGCTTTCTTT. Drawing the rest from reference TRBV5-1 and TRBJ1-1, the complete variable domain is KAGVTQTPRYLIKTRGQQVTLSCSPISGHRSVSWYQQTPGQGLQFLFEYFSETQRNKGNFPGRFSGRQFSNSRSEMNVSTLELGDSALYLCASSPDNPGTEAFFGQGTRLTVV.

V usage is TRBV27 and J usage is TRBJ1-2; no reliable D call. Germline CDR1 is MNHEY and CDR2 is SMNVEV (reference sequence). The ends were cut back, 5 bases at V and 3 bases at J, with 13 bases in the middle. The CDR3 sequence is 14 residues long. CDR3 region: CASSPSDWYYGYTF. CDR3 nucleotide sequence: TGTGCCAGCAGTCCTTCTGACTGGTACTATGGCTACACCTTC.

This sequence joins TRBV30 and TRBJ2-7; 7 positions match TRBD2. CDR3 length: 13 amino acids. J was trimmed by 4 bases and V by 4 bases; bases with no gene match: 7. The germline gives CDR1 GTSNPN, CDR2 SVGIG (reference sequence). DNA of the CDR3: TGTGCCTGGAAGTCGGCTAGCGGATACGAGCAGTACTTC. This gives the protein CAWKSASGYEQYF.